This TCR beta chain derives from a study of OX40 agonist ivuxolimab in advanced cancers. Study in general: Patients received intravenous ivuxolimab every 2 weeks at 0.01 to 10 mg/kg.

Data came from immunoSEQ multiplex PCR; TCRdb stores just in-frame clones and leaves some out. The sample records some 62,000 clones, around four fifths being singletons. Trimming shortened V by 5 bases and J by 4 bases, and 15 bases separated the two germline ends. Germline loops: CDR1 KGHSH, CDR2 LQKENI. There are 15 residues in the CDR3. Study results and limitations: CD4+ and CD8+ blood T cells expanded clonally by week 6 at 0.1 to 3.0 mg/kg. The average count of expanded clones was higher among CD8+ T cells than among CD4+.

This clone was detected a few times. Its cognate antigen is unknown. This clonotype was obtained from an adult with an advanced solid tumor such as melanoma, head and neck, liver or kidney cancer. This chain connects TRBV18 to TRBJ1-5, with TRBD1 as a possible D gene (5 bases). Sequences were derived from CD4+ or CD8+ T cells sorted from blood, sampled in a trial of the OX40 agonist ivuxolimab. The DNA of the CDR3 is TGTGCCAGCTCAGCAGGACAAGACGGAAATCAGCCCCAGCATTTT. It yields the protein CASSAGQDGNQPQHF.